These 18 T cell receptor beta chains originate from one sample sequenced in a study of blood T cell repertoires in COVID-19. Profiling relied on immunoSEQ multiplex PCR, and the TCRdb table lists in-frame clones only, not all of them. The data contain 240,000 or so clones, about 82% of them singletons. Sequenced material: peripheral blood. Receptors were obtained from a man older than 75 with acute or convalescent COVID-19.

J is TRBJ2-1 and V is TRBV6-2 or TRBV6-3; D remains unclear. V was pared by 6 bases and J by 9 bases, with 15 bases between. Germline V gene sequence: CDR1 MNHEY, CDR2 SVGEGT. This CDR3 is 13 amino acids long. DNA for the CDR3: TGTGCCAGCAGCGTCCTAAGTCCCGGTGAGCAGTTCTTC. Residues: CASSVLSPGEQFF.

In nucleotides, the CDR3 is TGTGCCAGCAGCCAAGACGGACTAGCGGGAGGTTCCGGGGAGCTGTTTTTT. This encodes CASSQDGLAGGSGELFF. V usage is TRBV3-1 (or the pseudogene TRBV3-2) and J usage is TRBJ2-2; 14 bases line up with TRBD2. The CDR3 covers 17 residues. V was pared by 0 bases and J by 6 bases, with 3 bases of the junction left unmatched. Germline CDR1 is LGHDT and CDR2 is YNNKEL (reference sequence).

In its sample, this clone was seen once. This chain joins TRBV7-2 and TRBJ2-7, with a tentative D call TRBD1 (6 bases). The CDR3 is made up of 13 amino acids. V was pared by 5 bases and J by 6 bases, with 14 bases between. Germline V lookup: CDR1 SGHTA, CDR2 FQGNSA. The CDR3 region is CASSPRGYSEQYF. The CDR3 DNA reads TGTGCCAGCAGCCCCAGGGGATACAGCGAGCAGTACTTC.

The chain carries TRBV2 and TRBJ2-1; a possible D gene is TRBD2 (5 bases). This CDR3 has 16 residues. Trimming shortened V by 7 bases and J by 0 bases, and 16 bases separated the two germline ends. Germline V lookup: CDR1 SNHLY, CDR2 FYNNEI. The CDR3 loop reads CASTRGREVSYNEQFF. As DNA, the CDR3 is TGTGCCAGCACCCGGGGTAGAGAGGTCTCCTACAATGAGCAGTTCTTC.

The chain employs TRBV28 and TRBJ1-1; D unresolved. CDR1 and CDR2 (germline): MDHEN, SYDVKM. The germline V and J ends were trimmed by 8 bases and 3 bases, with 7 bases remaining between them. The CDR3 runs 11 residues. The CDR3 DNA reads TGTGCCAGCGAGAGGCACACTGAAGCTTTCTTT. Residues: CASERHTEAFF. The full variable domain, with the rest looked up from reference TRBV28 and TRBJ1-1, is DVKVTQSSRYLVKRTGEKVFLECVQDMDHENMFWYRQDPGLGLRLIYFSYDVKMKEKGDIPEGYSVSREKKERFSLILESASTNQTSMYLCASERHTEAFFGQGTRLTVV.

CDR3 region: CASSPGSGIGEQYF. The CDR3 DNA sequence: TGTGCCAGCAGCCCGGGTAGCGGGATCGGCGAGCAGTACTTC. The J gene is TRBJ2-7, the V gene TRBV5-4; TRBD2 agrees at 8 bases. The J segment lost 6 bases and the V segment lost 4 bases, leaving 9 bases of the junction unmatched. The germline gives CDR1 SGHNT, CDR2 YYREEE (reference sequence). CDR3 length: 14 residues. Complete variable domain (other parts from reference TRBV5-4 and TRBJ2-7): ETGVTQSPTHLIKTRGQQVTLRCSSQSGHNTVSWYQQALGQGPQFIFQYYREEENGRGNFPPRFSGLQFPNYSSELNVNALELDDSALYLCASSPGSGIGEQYFGPGTRLTVT.

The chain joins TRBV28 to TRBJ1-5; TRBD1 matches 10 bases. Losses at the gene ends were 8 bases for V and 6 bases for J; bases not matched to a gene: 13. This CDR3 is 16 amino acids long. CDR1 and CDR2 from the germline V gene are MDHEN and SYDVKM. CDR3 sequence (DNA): TGTGCCAGCGGACTCAATGACAGGGGGCGCGTTCAGCCCCAGCATTTT. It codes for CASGLNDRGRVQPQHF.

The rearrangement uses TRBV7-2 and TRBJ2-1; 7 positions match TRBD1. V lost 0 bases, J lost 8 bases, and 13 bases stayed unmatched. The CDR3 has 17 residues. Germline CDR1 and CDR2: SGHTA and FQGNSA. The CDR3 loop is CASSLALMGRGLDEQFF. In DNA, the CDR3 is TGTGCCAGCAGCTTAGCGCTAATGGGCAGGGGGTTAGATGAGCAGTTCTTC.

DNA of the CDR3: TGTGCCACCAGTTCTCTTGCCGGGACTAGGACGGGCAATGAGCAGTTCTTC. Its translation: CATSSLAGTRTGNEQFF. The chain carries TRBV15 and TRBJ2-1; 8 bases map to TRBD2. This CDR3 is built from 17 residues. Per the germline V gene, CDR1 is LNHNV and CDR2 is YYDKDF (reference sequence). Trimming removed 6 bases from V and 6 bases from J; junction bases left unmatched: 16.

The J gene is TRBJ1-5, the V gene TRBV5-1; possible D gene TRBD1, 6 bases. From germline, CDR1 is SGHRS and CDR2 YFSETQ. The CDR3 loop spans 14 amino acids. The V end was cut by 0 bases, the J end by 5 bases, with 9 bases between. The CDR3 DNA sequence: TGCGCCAGCAGCTTGGGACAGGAGGATCAGCCCCAGCATTTT. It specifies CASSLGQEDQPQHF.

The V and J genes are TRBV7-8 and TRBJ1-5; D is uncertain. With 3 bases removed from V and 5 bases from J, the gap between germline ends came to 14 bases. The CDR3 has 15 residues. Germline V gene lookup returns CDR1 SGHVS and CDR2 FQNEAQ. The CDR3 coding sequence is TGTGCCAGCAGCTTCACACAGCTTTTGTATCAGCCCCAGCATTTT. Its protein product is CASSFTQLLYQPQHF.

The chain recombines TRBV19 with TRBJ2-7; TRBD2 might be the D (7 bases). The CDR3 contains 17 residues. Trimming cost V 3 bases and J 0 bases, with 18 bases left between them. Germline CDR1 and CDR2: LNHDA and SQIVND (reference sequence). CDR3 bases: TGTGCCAGTAGTATTTCCACGGGGGGCTTAAGCTCCTACGAGCAGTACTTC. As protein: CASSISTGGLSSYEQYF.

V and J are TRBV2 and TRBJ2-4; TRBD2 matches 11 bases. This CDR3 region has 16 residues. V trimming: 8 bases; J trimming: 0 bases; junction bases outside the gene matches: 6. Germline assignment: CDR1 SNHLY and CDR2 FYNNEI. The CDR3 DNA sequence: TGTGCCAGCGTTGGGACTAGCGGACTAGCCAAAAACATTCAGTACTTC. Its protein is CASVGTSGLAKNIQYF.

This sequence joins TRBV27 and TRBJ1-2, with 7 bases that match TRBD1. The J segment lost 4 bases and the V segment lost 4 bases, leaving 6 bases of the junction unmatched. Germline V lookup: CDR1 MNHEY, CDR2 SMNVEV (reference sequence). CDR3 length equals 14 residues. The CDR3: CASSSPTGPYGYTF. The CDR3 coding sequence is TGTGCCAGCAGTTCGCCGACAGGGCCCTATGGCTACACCTTC.

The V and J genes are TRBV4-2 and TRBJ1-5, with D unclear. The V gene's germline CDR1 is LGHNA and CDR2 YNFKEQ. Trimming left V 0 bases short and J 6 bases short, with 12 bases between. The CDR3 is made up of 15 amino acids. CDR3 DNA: TGTGCCAGCAGCCAAGATTCCGGGTTAGGTCAGCCCCAGCATTTT. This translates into CASSQDSGLGQPQHF.

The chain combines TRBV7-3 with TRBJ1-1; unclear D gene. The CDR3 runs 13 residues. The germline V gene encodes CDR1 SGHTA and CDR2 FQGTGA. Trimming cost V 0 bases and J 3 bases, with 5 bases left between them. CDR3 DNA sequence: TGTGCCAGCAGCTTAACCCCATACACTGAAGCTTTCTTT. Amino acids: CASSLTPYTEAFF.

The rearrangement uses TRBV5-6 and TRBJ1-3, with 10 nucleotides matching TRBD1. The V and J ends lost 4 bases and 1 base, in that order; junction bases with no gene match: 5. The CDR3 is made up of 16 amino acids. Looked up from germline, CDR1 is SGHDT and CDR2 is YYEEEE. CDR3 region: CASSPGQGRSGNTIYF. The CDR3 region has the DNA TGTGCCAGCAGCCCGGGACAGGGGAGATCTGGAAACACCATATATTTT. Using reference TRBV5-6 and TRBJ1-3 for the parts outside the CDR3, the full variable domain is DAGVTQSPTHLIKTRGQQVTLRCSPKSGHDTVSWYQQALGQGPQFIFQYYEEEERQRGNFPDRFSGHQFPNYSSELNVNALLLGDSALYLCASSPGQGRSGNTIYFGEGSWLTVV.

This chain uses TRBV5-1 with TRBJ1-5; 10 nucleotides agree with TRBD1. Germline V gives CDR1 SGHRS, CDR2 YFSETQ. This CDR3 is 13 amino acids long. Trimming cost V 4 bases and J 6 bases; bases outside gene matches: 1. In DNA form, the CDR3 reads TGCGCCAGCAGCCGGGACAGGGGTCAGCCCCAGCATTTT. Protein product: CASSRDRGQPQHF.